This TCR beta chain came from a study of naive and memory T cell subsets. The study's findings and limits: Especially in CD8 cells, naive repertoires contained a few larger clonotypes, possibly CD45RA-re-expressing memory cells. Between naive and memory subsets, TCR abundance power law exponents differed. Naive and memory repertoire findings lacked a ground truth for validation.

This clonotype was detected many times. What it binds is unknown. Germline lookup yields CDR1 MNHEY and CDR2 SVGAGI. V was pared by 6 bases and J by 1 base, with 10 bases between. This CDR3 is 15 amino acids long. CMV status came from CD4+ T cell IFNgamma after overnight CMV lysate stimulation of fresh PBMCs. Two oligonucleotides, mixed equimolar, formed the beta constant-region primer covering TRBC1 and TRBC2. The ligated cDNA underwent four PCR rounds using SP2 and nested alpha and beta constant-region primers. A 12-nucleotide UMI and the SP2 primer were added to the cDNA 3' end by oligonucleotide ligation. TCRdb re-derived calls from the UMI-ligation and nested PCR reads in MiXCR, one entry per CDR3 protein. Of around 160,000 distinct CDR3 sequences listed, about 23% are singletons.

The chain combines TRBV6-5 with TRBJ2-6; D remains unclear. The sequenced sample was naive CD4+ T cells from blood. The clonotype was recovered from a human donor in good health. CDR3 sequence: CASRTEQSGANVLTF. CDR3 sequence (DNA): TGTGCCAGCAGGACTGAGCAGTCTGGGGCCAACGTCCTGACTTTC.